The source of this T cell receptor beta chain is a study of T cell responses to AZD1222 COVID-19 vaccine. Study in general: Analyses pooled second doses at about 4 or about 12 weeks.

TCRdb keeps only in-frame clones here, not all; method: immunoSEQ multiplex PCR. The repertoire consists of some 100,000 clones, with about 88% occurring once and the leading ten covering under 2%. A note on this clone: Antigen: not known.

General observations from the study: Regions 160-218 and 743-854 dominated among vaccine-associated CD4 TCRs spanning spike. Baseline seropositives among AZD1222 recipients totaled only six or seven.

The CDR3 consists of 14 residues. Germline loops: CDR1 ENHRY, CDR2 SYGVKD. V lost 0 bases to trimming and J lost 2 bases, with 7 bases between them. The chain combines TRBV10-3 with TRBJ1-2, with D perhaps matching TRBD1 (5 bases). The sequences come from peripheral blood, collected on day 0 of AZD1222 vaccination. This receptor was identified in an adult in good health. The DNA for the CDR3 is TGTGCCATCAGTGAGTCCCGGACAAACTATGGCTACACCTTC. Its translation: CAISESRTNYGYTF.